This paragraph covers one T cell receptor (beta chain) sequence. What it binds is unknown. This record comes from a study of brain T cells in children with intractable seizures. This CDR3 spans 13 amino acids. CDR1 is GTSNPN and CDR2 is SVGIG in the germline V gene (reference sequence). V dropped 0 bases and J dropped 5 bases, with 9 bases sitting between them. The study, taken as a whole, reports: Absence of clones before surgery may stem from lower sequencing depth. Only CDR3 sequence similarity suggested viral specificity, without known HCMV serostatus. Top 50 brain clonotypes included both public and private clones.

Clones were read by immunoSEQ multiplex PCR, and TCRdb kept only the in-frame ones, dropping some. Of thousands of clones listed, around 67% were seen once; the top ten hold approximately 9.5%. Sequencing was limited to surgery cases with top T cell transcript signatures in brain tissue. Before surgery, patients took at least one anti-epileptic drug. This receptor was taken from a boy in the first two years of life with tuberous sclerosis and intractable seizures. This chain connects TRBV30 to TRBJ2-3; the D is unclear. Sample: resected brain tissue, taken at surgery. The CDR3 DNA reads TGTGCCTGGAGTGTACTATGGGGAGATACGCAGTATTTT. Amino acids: CAWSVLWGDTQYF. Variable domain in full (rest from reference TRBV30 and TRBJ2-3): SQTIHQWPATLVQPVGSPLSLECTVEGTSNPNLYWYRQAAGRGLQLLFYSVGIGQISSEVPQNLSASRPQDRQFILSSKKLLLSDSGFYLCAWSVLWGDTQYFGPGTRLTVL.